This TCR beta chain is drawn from a study of regulatory T cells in long-lasting Graves disease. This clonotype has ten or more counts. The CDR3 length is 13 residues. V was clipped by 6 bases and J by 7 bases, with 13 bases between them. The time point here: persistent/refractory GD, antithyroid drugs over 5 years with positive TRAb. PBMC-extracted RNA yielded the TCR library. Combining iRepertoire HTBI primers with Arm-PCR of CDR3 regions, the authors built TCR beta libraries. TCRdb reprocessed the multiplex PCR reads via MiXCR and lists one record per CDR3 protein. The sample lists a few hundred thousand distinct CDR3 sequences; roughly 24% were seen once.

The chain recombines TRBV12-3 or TRBV12-4 with TRBJ1-5; weak D call: TRBD1 (6 bases). The source material was peripheral blood mononuclear cells (PBMCs), sampled when the disease was refractory, from a patient treated with antithyroid drugs. The receptor was isolated from a woman aged 40-49 years with Graves disease. CDR3 coding DNA: TGTGCCAGCAGGGGACAAGGGATACAGCCCCAGCATTTT. This sequence encodes CASRGQGIQPQHF.